These 25 T cell receptor beta chains originate from one sample sequenced in a study of CD8 T cells in ankylosing spondylitis. TCRdb re-called the 5' RACE reads through MiXCR, storing one row per CDR3 protein. This table holds roughly 230,000 distinct CDR3 sequences, roughly a tenth found once. Sequenced: blood, either unsorted or a sorted T cell fraction (not recorded which). All receptors derive from a male donor with ankylosing spondylitis or in good health (not recorded which).

This clonotype was recorded at least ten times. The chain links TRBV19 to TRBJ1-6, with 10 positions matching TRBD1. Per the germline V gene, CDR1 is LNHDA and CDR2 is SQIVND (reference sequence). The length of the CDR3 is 16 residues. V lost 5 bases and J lost 7; bases outside the gene matches: 8. The CDR3 bases are TGTGCCAGTAGTCCCAAGGGACAGGGGAAAAATTCACCCCTCCACTTT. Translating gives CASSPKGQGKNSPLHF.

This clonotype has a count of ten or more. The chain combines TRBV10-3 with TRBJ2-1; a possible D gene is TRBD2 (5 bases). Trimming removed 4 bases at V and 12 bases at J, with 16 bases between. Germline assignment: CDR1 ENHRY and CDR2 SYGVKD. CDR3 length equals 13 residues. In nucleotides, the CDR3 is TGTGCCATCAGTGTTCTAGCCACAGAGGGGCAGTTCTTC. The encoded protein is CAISVLATEGQFF.

Ten or more counts support this clonotype. The rearrangement uses TRBV5-1 and TRBJ1-1; 7 positions match TRBD1. Germline CDR1 is SGHRS and CDR2 is YFSETQ. V gave up 4 bases and J gave up 4 bases; unmatched junction bases: 10. The CDR3 runs to 15 residues. The CDR3 spells CASSKTTGFGTEAFF. The CDR3 DNA reads TGCGCCAGCAGCAAAACGACAGGGTTCGGCACTGAAGCTTTCTTT.

The chain uses TRBV6-1 and TRBJ1-5, with D possibly TRBD1 on 5 matching bases. CDR1 and CDR2 (germline): MNHNS, SASEGT. CDR3 length equals 13 residues. Trimming took 2 bases from V and 4 from J, leaving 6 bases between them. This chain's CDR3 is CASSESGNQPQHF. Here the CDR3 DNA reads TGTGCCAGCAGTGAATCAGGGAATCAGCCCCAGCATTTT.

Of note for this clonotype: It may be a read error: a sequence one base away is much more abundant. The chain uses TRBV29-1 and TRBJ1-2; no clear D. Germline CDR1 is SQVTM and CDR2 is ANQGSEA. Trimming shortened V by 2 bases and J by 4 bases, and 11 bases separated the two germline ends. The CDR3 spans 13 residues. Written as DNA, the CDR3 is TGCAGCGTTGAACGGCAGGACTCCTATGGCTACACCTTC. Its protein is CSVERQDSYGYTF.

The sample holds many counts of this clonotype. The J gene is TRBJ1-1, the V gene TRBV20-1; D unclear. The CDR3 consists of 14 residues. Trimming shortened V by 3 bases and J by 1 base, and 12 bases separated the two germline ends. The germline CDR1 and CDR2 sequences are DFQATT and SNEGSKA (reference sequence). CDR3 coding DNA: TGCAGTGCTAGGGCGGGTGGCCCGAACACTGAAGCTTTCTTT. Amino acid sequence: CSARAGGPNTEAFF.

The table lists this clonotype with many counts. This rearrangement joins TRBV6-6 to TRBJ2-7; 11 bases line up with TRBD1. CDR3 size: 15 residues. V lost 4 bases, J lost 4 bases, and 6 bases stayed unmatched. Germline assignment: CDR1 MNHNY and CDR2 SVGAGI (reference sequence). The CDR3 reads CASSSWDRGRYEQYF. CDR3 in DNA: TGTGCCAGCAGTTCGTGGGACAGGGGGAGATACGAGCAGTACTTC.

This clonotype was seen at least ten times. The chain is built from TRBV5-1 and TRBJ2-7; 8 bases agree with TRBD2. CDR1 SGHRS and CDR2 YFSETQ come from the germline V gene. J lost 1 base, V lost 2 bases, and 5 bases had no gene match. This CDR3 contains 15 residues. CDR3 DNA sequence: TGCGCCAGCAGCTTCAGCGGGGGAGGTTCCTACGAGCAGTACTTC. This codes for CASSFSGGGSYEQYF.

This clonotype was counted many times. This chain joins TRBV5-5 and TRBJ2-3; 10 bases are shared with TRBD1. This CDR3 region has 15 residues. J lost 2 bases, V lost 4 bases, and 4 bases had no gene match. Germline assignment: CDR1 SGHKS and CDR2 YYEKEE (reference sequence). CDR3 coding DNA: TGTGCCAGCAGCCGAGGGACAGGGGACACAGATACGCAGTATTTT. This gives the protein CASSRGTGDTDTQYF.

At least ten counts were recorded for this clonotype. The chain's CDR3 is CSASRGDNSHTDTQYF. DNA of the CDR3: TGCAGTGCTTCTAGGGGGGACAACTCCCACACAGATACGCAGTATTTT. The genes are TRBV20-1 and TRBJ2-3; D possibly matches TRBD1 or TRBD2 (6 bases each). This CDR3 comprises 16 residues. Germline V gene data show CDR1 as DFQATT and CDR2 as SNEGSKA (reference sequence). V was trimmed by 5 bases and J by 2 bases, leaving 20 bases between them.

In its sample, this clonotype was seen many times. The chain carries TRBV5-1 and TRBJ2-5; 13 positions match TRBD2. This CDR3 is 17 amino acids long. Germline CDR1 is SGHRS and CDR2 is YFSETQ. The V gene end was trimmed by 4 bases and the J gene end by 7 bases; junction bases not matched to a gene: 13. The CDR3 DNA reads as TGCGCCAGCAGCGCGGGACTAGCGGGGTCCTTGACGGGGACCCAGTACTTC. Its protein is CASSAGLAGSLTGTQYF.

J is TRBJ1-1 and V is TRBV7-9; no firm D call. Between the trimmed V and J ends, which lost 2 bases and 2 bases, there was a span of 15 bases. The germline gives CDR1 SEHNR, CDR2 FQNEAQ (reference sequence). The CDR3 extends over 16 amino acids. The CDR3 DNA reads TGTGCCAGCAGCTTAACTGTCTTTGGGAGAAACACTGAAGCTTTCTTT. It codes for CASSLTVFGRNTEAFF.

V gene TRBV5-1 combines with J gene TRBJ1-1; possible D gene TRBD1, 5 bases. The CDR3 is made up of 13 amino acids. CDR1 and CDR2 (germline): SGHRS, YFSETQ. V was trimmed by 5 bases and J by 2 bases, leaving 10 bases between them. CDR3 residues: CASRVGGNTEAFF. The DNA of the CDR3 is TGCGCCAGCAGAGTCGGGGGTAACACTGAAGCTTTCTTT.

This clonotype has at least ten counts. The V and J genes are TRBV20-1 and TRBJ1-1, with a possible D match to TRBD1 (5 bases). This CDR3 spans 13 amino acids. CDR1 and CDR2 (germline): DFQATT, SNEGSKA (reference sequence). V gave up 1 base and J gave up 3 bases, with 9 bases separating them. The CDR3 spells CSARVGRYTEAFF. CDR3 nucleotides: TGCAGTGCTAGAGTGGGGCGGTACACTGAAGCTTTCTTT.

This clonotype was counted at least ten times. The V gene is TRBV9, the J gene TRBJ2-7, with D possibly being TRBD1 (5 bases). The CDR3 contains 15 residues. Trimming stripped 0 bases from V and 6 bases from J, with 16 bases between. Germline-derived CDR1 and CDR2 are SGDLS and YYNGEE. This CDR3 is CASSVGRQGPGEQYF. In DNA form, the CDR3 reads TGTGCCAGCAGCGTAGGGCGGCAGGGCCCCGGCGAGCAGTACTTC.

The table lists this clonotype with many counts. The J gene is TRBJ1-1, the V gene TRBV10-3; 8 bases fit TRBD1. Germline assignment: CDR1 ENHRY and CDR2 SYGVKD. With V trimmed by 4 bases and J by 5 bases, 6 bases remained unmatched. This CDR3 contains 14 residues. CDR3 coding DNA: TGTGCCATCAGTGGGGGACAGGAGACGACTGAAGCTTTCTTT. Protein sequence: CAISGGQETTEAFF.

In its sample, this clonotype was seen many times. This chain links TRBV3-1 with TRBJ2-1; no firm D call. V was shortened by 3 bases and J by 14 bases, with 11 bases between the two germline ends. The CDR3 spans 11 residues. CDR1 and CDR2 (germline): LGHDT, YNNKEL (reference sequence). CDR3 coding DNA: TGTGCCAGCAGCCACGCGGCAGGAAAGTTCTTC. It specifies CASSHAAGKFF.

In its sample, this clonotype was seen many times. This chain links TRBV4-1 with TRBJ2-4; TRBD1 agrees at 11 bases. CDR3 size: 15 residues. Trimming at V came to 4 bases and at J to 7 bases, leaving 6 bases not matched to a gene. The germline V gene encodes CDR1 MGHRA and CDR2 YSYEKL. The DNA for the CDR3 is TGCGCCAGCAGCCGCATAGGGACAGGGGGTAACATTCAGTACTTC. Residues: CASSRIGTGGNIQYF.

In this sample, this clonotype turned up many times. This chain connects TRBV30 to TRBJ2-1; D is unresolved. With 4 bases removed from V and 12 bases from J, the gap between germline ends came to 19 bases. The CDR3 loop spans 13 amino acids. Germline CDR1 reads GTSNPN; CDR2 reads SVGIG (reference sequence). CDR3: CAWTPTVALGQFF. CDR3 sequence (DNA): TGTGCCTGGACCCCTACGGTAGCTCTCGGGCAGTTCTTC.

Ten or more counts support this clonotype. V and J are TRBV20-1 and TRBJ1-1; TRBD1 might be the D (5 bases). V was clipped by 0 bases and J by 2 bases, with 10 bases between them. This CDR3 comprises 14 residues. Germline lookup yields CDR1 DFQATT and CDR2 SNEGSKA (reference sequence). CDR3 DNA: TGCAGTGCTAGAGATGCGACAGTTAACACTGAAGCTTTCTTT. This sequence encodes CSARDATVNTEAFF.

In this sample, this clonotype turned up many times. The genes are TRBV18 and TRBJ2-7; D gene unclear. Between the trimmed V and J ends, which lost 2 bases and 5 bases, there was a span of 7 bases. CDR3 length: 12 residues. Germline lookup yields CDR1 KGHSH and CDR2 LQKENI. The CDR3 nucleotides are TGTGCCAGCTCACCATCCGGCCACGAGCAGTACTTC. Amino acid sequence: CASSPSGHEQYF. The entire variable domain, with the rest obtained from reference TRBV18 and TRBJ2-7, is as follows: NAGVMQNPRHLVRRRGQEARLRCSPMKGHSHVYWYRQLPEEGLKFMVYLQKENIIDESGMPKERFSAEFPKEGPSILRIQQVVRGDSAAYFCASSPSGHEQYFGPGTRLTVT.

This clonotype was seen many times. The chain joins TRBV5-5 to TRBJ2-1, with 9 bases aligning to TRBD2. The CDR3 has 15 amino acids. V was clipped by 5 bases and J by 3 bases; unmatched bases: 6. Germline V gene lookup returns CDR1 SGHKS and CDR2 YYEKEE (reference sequence). CDR3 sequence reads: CASSPLAGSYNEQFF. The CDR3 DNA follows: TGTGCCAGCAGTCCCCTAGCGGGGAGCTACAATGAGCAGTTCTTC.

This clonotype was observed many times. The chain recombines TRBV5-6 with TRBJ2-5, with 8 bases identical to TRBD1. Germline lookup yields CDR1 SGHDT and CDR2 YYEEEE. V was clipped by 7 bases and J by 5 bases; unmatched bases: 10. This CDR3 has 14 amino acids. The CDR3 reads CASFRGPLVETQYF. CDR3 nucleotide sequence: TGTGCCAGCTTCAGGGGGCCCCTCGTGGAGACCCAGTACTTC.

Only a few counts were recorded for this clonotype. This rearrangement joins TRBV19 to TRBJ2-1; 11 positions match TRBD2. Germline CDR1 LNHDA, CDR2 SQIVND (reference sequence). The V and J ends lost 8 bases and 7 bases, in that order; junction bases with no gene match: 7. The CDR3 extends over 14 amino acids. CDR3 sequence reads: CASYSGRARNEQFF. The CDR3 DNA follows: TGTGCCAGTTATAGCGGGAGGGCCAGGAATGAGCAGTTCTTC.

There are a few counts of this clonotype. This sequence joins TRBV7-2 and TRBJ2-2; TRBD2 matches at 10 bases. Trimming removed 5 bases from V and 4 bases from J; junction bases left unmatched: 7. The CDR3 spans 16 residues. Germline CDR1 SGHTA, CDR2 FQGNSA. This CDR3 reads CASSPSQRGGTGELFF. CDR3 nucleotide sequence: TGTGCCAGCAGCCCCTCCCAGCGGGGGGGCACCGGGGAGCTGTTTTTT.